These 24 T cell receptor beta chains came from one sample sequenced in a study of control samples from healthy donors and cancer patients. Sequencing used immunoSEQ multiplex PCR; TCRdb keeps in-frame clones, though not all of them. The table includes some 56,000 clones, 90% to 95% detected once. Sequenced input: blood. The receptors derive from a man in his thirties or forties in good health.

The chain uses TRBV3-1 (or the pseudogene TRBV3-2) and TRBJ1-6; no definite D call. From germline, CDR1 is LGHDT and CDR2 YNNKEL (reference sequence). CDR3 length: 14 residues. V gave up 2 bases and J gave up 8 bases, with 10 bases separating them. The chain's CDR3 is CASSQRGPYSPLHF. The CDR3 DNA is TGTGCCAGCAGCCAAAGAGGGCCATATTCACCCCTCCACTTT.

The chain couples TRBV20-1 to TRBJ1-1, with D perhaps TRBD1 (5 bases). The CDR3 totals 11 residues. V shed 3 bases and J shed 5 bases, with 7 bases lying between them. Germline assignment: CDR1 DFQATT and CDR2 SNEGSKA (reference sequence). The CDR3 is CSARGVTEAFF. The DNA of the CDR3 is TGCAGTGCTAGGGGGGTAACTGAAGCTTTCTTT.

This rearrangement joins TRBV11-2 to TRBJ2-5, with D perhaps matching TRBD1 (5 bases). Germline V gives CDR1 SGHAT, CDR2 FQNNGV. The CDR3 extends over 15 amino acids. V lost 6 bases, J lost 1 base, and 15 bases lay in between. The CDR3 DNA reads as TGTGCCAGCAGTCGATCCTCAGGGTTCCAAGAGACCCAGTACTTC. It encodes CASSRSSGFQETQYF.

The V gene is TRBV30, the J gene TRBJ2-1; D remains ambiguous. V was cut by 4 bases and J by 0 bases, with 10 bases left in between. Germline loops: CDR1 GTSNPN, CDR2 SVGIG (reference sequence). The CDR3 is 14 amino acids. This CDR3 is CAWTTASSYNEQFF. The CDR3 DNA reads TGTGCCTGGACAACCGCGAGCTCCTACAATGAGCAGTTCTTC.

The chain has TRBV13 and TRBJ2-4, with a weak D call TRBD2 (7 bases). V was pared by 1 base and J by 0 bases, with 10 bases between. The CDR3 covers 16 residues. Germline V gives CDR1 PRHDT, CDR2 FYEKMQ (reference sequence). The CDR3 sequence: CASSLEGGGAKNIQYF. CDR3 bases: TGTGCCAGCAGCTTAGAAGGGGGGGGAGCCAAAAACATTCAGTACTTC.

J is TRBJ1-2 and V is TRBV6-5, with D maybe TRBD1 (6 bases). The CDR3 has 12 residues. CDR1 MNHEY and CDR2 SVGAGI come from the germline V gene. The ends were cut back, 6 bases at V and 8 bases at J, with 13 bases in the middle. The CDR3 sequence is CASRGQRDGYTF. The CDR3, as DNA: TGTGCCAGCAGGGGACAAAGGGACGGCTACACCTTC.

J is TRBJ2-3 and V is TRBV5-1; TRBD2 matches 7 bases. CDR3 length: 15 amino acids. CDR1 is SGHRS and CDR2 is YFSETQ in the germline V gene. J was trimmed by 5 bases and V by 2 bases; bases with no gene match: 8. Here the CDR3 reads CASSFQHRGEDTQYF. In nucleotides, the CDR3 is TGCGCCAGCAGCTTCCAACACCGGGGGGAAGATACGCAGTATTTT.

This chain connects TRBV7-2 to TRBJ2-7; unclear D gene. The CDR3 covers 14 residues. The germline V and J ends were trimmed by 2 bases and 0 bases, with 8 bases remaining between them. Germline V gene sequence: CDR1 SGHTA, CDR2 FQGNSA. The CDR3 DNA reads TGTGCCAGCAGCTTACGTCACAGCTCCTACGAGCAGTACTTC. It translates to CASSLRHSSYEQYF.

The chain is built from TRBV7-2 and TRBJ2-7; no clear D gene. CDR3 length: 14 amino acids. Germline CDR1 and CDR2: SGHTA and FQGNSA. The ends were cut back, 5 bases at V and 2 bases at J, with 13 bases in the middle. CDR3 DNA: TGTGCCAGCAGCCCTTACGGATCCACCTACGAGCAGTACTTC. Encoded protein: CASSPYGSTYEQYF.

This clone was recorded only once. CDR3 nucleotide sequence: TGTGCCAGCAGCCTGGGACAGACCCCTGAAGCTTTCTTT. Its translation: CASSLGQTPEAFF. The chain has TRBV5-5 and TRBJ1-1; TRBD1 agrees at 7 bases. Germline CDR1 reads SGHKS; CDR2 reads YYEKEE (reference sequence). The CDR3 runs to 13 residues. Trimming removed 4 bases from V and 6 bases from J; junction bases left unmatched: 6.

The rearrangement uses TRBV27 and TRBJ2-7; 9 bases line up with TRBD2. The germline CDR1 and CDR2 sequences are MNHEY and SMNVEV (reference sequence). V was clipped by 3 bases and J by 2 bases; unmatched bases: 5. The CDR3 spans 15 residues. CDR3 nucleotides: TGTGCCAGCAGTTTGGGGGCTAGCGGGACCTACGAGCAGTACTTC. Translation: CASSLGASGTYEQYF.

This clone was detected only once. This rearrangement joins TRBV5-1 to TRBJ2-7; no clear D. This CDR3 spans 13 amino acids. V lost 5 bases and J 2 bases, leaving 11 bases between the germline ends. Germline V gene sequence: CDR1 SGHRS, CDR2 YFSETQ. The CDR3 nucleotides are TGCGCCAGCAGTCCTTCTACACCCTACGAGCAGTACTTC. Amino acids: CASSPSTPYEQYF.

A single count supports this clone. This chain uses TRBV7-9 with TRBJ1-2, with a weak D call TRBD1 (6 bases). The CDR3 has 13 amino acids. Per the germline V gene, CDR1 is SEHNR and CDR2 is FQNEAQ (reference sequence). V lost 5 bases and J lost 4, with 11 bases in between. DNA of the CDR3: TGTGCCAGCAGCCATGACAGGACCTATGGCTACACCTTC. Protein product: CASSHDRTYGYTF.

The chain recombines TRBV5-6 with TRBJ1-6; D is unclear. The CDR3 length is 14 residues. Looked up from germline, CDR1 is SGHDT and CDR2 is YYEEEE. V lost 4 bases and J lost 9, with 14 bases in between. CDR3 protein: CASSPRPGGSPLHF. CDR3 bases: TGTGCCAGCAGCCCCAGACCGGGAGGTTCACCCCTCCACTTT.

This clone occurred once. The chain links TRBV11-2 to TRBJ2-1; 7 bases are shared with TRBD2. Germline V gives CDR1 SGHAT, CDR2 FQNNGV. Trimming took 3 bases from V and 6 from J; bases not matched to a gene: 5. The CDR3 is 14 residues long. The CDR3 region is CASSFIGRFNEQFF. The CDR3 coding sequence is TGTGCCAGCAGCTTTATCGGGAGGTTCAATGAGCAGTTCTTC.

CDR3 DNA sequence: TGTGCCAGCAGCTTAAGCCTAGCGGGGGGGAATGAGCAGTTCTTC. This translates into CASSLSLAGGNEQFF. The chain has TRBV7-2 and TRBJ2-1; the match to TRBD2 covers 12 bases. Unmatched junction bases numbered 3, after V lost 2 bases and J lost 7 bases. The CDR3 extends over 15 amino acids. The germline CDR1 and CDR2 sequences are SGHTA and FQGNSA.

The genes are TRBV11-2 and TRBJ2-1; D uncertain. V was shortened by 5 bases and J by 8 bases, with 7 bases between the two germline ends. The CDR3 consists of 11 residues. Germline values: CDR1 SGHAT, CDR2 FQNNGV. CDR3 protein: CASSPLHEQFF. The CDR3 DNA sequence: TGTGCCAGCAGCCCCCTCCATGAGCAGTTCTTC.

The V call is TRBV5-1, the J call TRBJ1-2, with 7 bases lining up with TRBD1. The CDR3 totals 14 residues. J lost 5 bases, V lost 1 base, and 5 bases had no gene match. Germline V gives CDR1 SGHRS, CDR2 YFSETQ. The CDR3, as DNA: TGCGCCAGCAGCTTGTCGACAGGGATTTATGGCTACACCTTC. It specifies CASSLSTGIYGYTF. The full variable domain, completed using reference TRBV5-1 and TRBJ1-2, is KAGVTQTPRYLIKTRGQQVTLSCSPISGHRSVSWYQQTPGQGLQFLFEYFSETQRNKGNFPGRFSGRQFSNSRSEMNVSTLELGDSALYLCASSLSTGIYGYTFGSGTRLTVV.

Worth noting for this clone: Its ends do not fully match the called genes, so a read error is possible. The chain employs TRBV29-1 and TRBJ2-3; D may be TRBD2 (7 bases). CDR3 length: 14 amino acids. Per germline, CDR1 SQVTM and CDR2 ANQGSEA. CDR3 in amino acids: CSVLQGGSRDTQYF. The DNA of the CDR3 is TGCAGCGTCCTACAGGGCGGGAGCAGAGATACGCAGTATTTT.

The chain has TRBV5-5 and TRBJ1-2, with D hard to call. The CDR3 loop spans 16 amino acids. The germline V gene encodes CDR1 SGHKS and CDR2 YYEKEE (reference sequence). V lost 2 bases and J lost 8, with 22 bases in between. CDR3 DNA: TGTGCCAGCAGCTTTCGGCAGCATAACCCCCTTGAGGGCTACACCTTC. Translated: CASSFRQHNPLEGYTF.

This chain links TRBV28 with TRBJ2-7; 8 positions match TRBD1. This CDR3 has 16 amino acids. J was trimmed by 5 bases and V by 3 bases; bases with no gene match: 12. Germline assignment: CDR1 MDHEN and CDR2 SYDVKM. CDR3 bases: TGTGCCAGCAGTTTGGGACCCCAGGACAGGGACAACGAGCAGTACTTC. Its protein product is CASSLGPQDRDNEQYF.

The chain is built from TRBV29-1 and TRBJ2-1, with D tentatively TRBD1 (8 bases). The V gene lost 0 bases and the J gene lost 2 bases, with 14 bases spanning the gap. The length of the CDR3 is 16 residues. Looked up from germline, CDR1 is SQVTM and CDR2 is ANQGSEA. CDR3 bases: TGCAGCGTTGAAGATCGGACAGGGACTACCTACAATGAGCAGTTCTTC. Amino acid sequence: CSVEDRTGTTYNEQFF.

The rearrangement joins TRBV7-9 to TRBJ1-4; maybe TRBD1 (6 bases). This CDR3 is built from 14 residues. CDR1 is SEHNR, CDR2 FQNEAQ, per germline (reference sequence). V gave up 4 bases and J gave up 8 bases, with 14 bases separating them. The CDR3 region is CASSSNREGEKLFF. The DNA for the CDR3 is TGTGCCAGCAGCTCGAACAGGGAGGGGGAAAAACTGTTTTTT.

The J gene is TRBJ2-2, the V gene TRBV4-1, with D perhaps matching TRBD2 (6 bases). With 1 base removed from V and 3 bases from J, the gap between germline ends came to 12 bases. CDR1 and CDR2 (germline): MGHRA, YSYEKL. The CDR3 spans 16 residues. The CDR3 nucleotides are TGCGCCAGCAGCCAAGCCACCGGGACTCACACCGGGGAGCTGTTTTTT. Its translation: CASSQATGTHTGELFF.